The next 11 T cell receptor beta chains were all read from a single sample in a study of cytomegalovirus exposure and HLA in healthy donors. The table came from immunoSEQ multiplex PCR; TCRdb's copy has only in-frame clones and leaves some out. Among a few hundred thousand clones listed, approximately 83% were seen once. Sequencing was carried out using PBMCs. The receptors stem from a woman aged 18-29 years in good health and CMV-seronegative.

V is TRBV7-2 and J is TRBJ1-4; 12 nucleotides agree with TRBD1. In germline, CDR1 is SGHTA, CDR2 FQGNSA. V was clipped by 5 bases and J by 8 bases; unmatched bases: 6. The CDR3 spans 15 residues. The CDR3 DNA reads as TGTGCCAGCAGCCCTCTGGGACAGGGGGCGGAAAAACTGTTTTTT. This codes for CASSPLGQGAEKLFF.

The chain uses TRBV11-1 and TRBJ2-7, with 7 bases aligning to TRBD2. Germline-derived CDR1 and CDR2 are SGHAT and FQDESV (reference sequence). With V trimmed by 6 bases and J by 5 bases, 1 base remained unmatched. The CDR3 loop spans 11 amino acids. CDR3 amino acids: CASSLADEQYF. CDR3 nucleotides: TGTGCCAGCAGTCTAGCGGACGAGCAGTACTTC.

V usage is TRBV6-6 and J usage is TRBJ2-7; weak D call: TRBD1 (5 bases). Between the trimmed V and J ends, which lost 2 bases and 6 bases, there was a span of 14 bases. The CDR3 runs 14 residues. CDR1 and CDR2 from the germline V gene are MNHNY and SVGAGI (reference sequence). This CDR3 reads CASSYQAGFGEQYF. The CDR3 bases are TGTGCCAGCAGTTACCAAGCAGGGTTCGGCGAGCAGTACTTC.

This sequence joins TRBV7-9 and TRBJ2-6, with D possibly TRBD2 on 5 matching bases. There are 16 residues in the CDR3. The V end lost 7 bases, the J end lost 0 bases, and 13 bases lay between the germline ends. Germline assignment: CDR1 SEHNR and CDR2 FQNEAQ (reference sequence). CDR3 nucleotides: TGTGCCAGCACCCTCCCGAGGGACTCTGGGGCCAACGTCCTGACTTTC. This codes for CASTLPRDSGANVLTF.

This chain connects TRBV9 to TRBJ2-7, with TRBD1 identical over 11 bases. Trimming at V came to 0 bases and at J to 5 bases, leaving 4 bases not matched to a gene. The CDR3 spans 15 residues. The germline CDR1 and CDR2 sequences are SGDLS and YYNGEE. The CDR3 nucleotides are TGTGCCAGCAGCGTAGAGGGACAGGGGGAGCACGAGCAGTACTTC. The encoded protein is CASSVEGQGEHEQYF. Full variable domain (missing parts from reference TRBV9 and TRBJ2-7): DSGVTQTPKHLITATGQRVTLRCSPRSGDLSVYWYQQSLDQGLQFLIQYYNGEERAKGNILERFSAQQFPDLHSELNLSSLELGDSALYFCASSVEGQGEHEQYFGPGTRLTVT.

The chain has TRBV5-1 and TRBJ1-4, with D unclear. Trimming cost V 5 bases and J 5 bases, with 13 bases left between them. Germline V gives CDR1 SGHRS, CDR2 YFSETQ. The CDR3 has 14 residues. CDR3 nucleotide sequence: TGCGCCAGCAGATTCGGACTGACAAATGAAAAACTGTTTTTT. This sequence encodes CASRFGLTNEKLFF.

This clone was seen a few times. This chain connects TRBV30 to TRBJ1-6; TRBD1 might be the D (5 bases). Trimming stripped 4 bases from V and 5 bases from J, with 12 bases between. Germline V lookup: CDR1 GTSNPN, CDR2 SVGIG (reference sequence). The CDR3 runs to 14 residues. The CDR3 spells CAWNPLQDNSPLHF. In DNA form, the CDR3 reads TGTGCCTGGAACCCTCTACAGGATAATTCACCCCTCCACTTT.

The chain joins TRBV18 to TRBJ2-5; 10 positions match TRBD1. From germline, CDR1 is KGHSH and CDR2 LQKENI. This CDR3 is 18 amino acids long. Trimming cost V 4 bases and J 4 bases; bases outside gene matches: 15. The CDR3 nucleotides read TGTGCCAGCTCACTTACTTACTCCGGGACAGGGGTAGGAGAGACCCAGTACTTC. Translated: CASSLTYSGTGVGETQYF.

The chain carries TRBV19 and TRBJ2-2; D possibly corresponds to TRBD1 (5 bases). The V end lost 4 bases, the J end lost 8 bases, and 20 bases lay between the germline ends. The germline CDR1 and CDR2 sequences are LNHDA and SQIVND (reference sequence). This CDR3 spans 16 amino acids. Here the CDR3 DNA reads TGTGCCAGTAGTAGAGGTACAGGATTCGTCGGGGGGGAGCTGTTTTTT. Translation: CASSRGTGFVGGELFF.

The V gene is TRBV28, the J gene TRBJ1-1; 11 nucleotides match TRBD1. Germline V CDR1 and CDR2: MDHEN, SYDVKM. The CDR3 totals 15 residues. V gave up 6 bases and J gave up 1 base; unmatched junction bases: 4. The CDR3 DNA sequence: TGTGCCAGCAGATCCGGACAGGGGGCGAACACTGAAGCTTTCTTT. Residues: CASRSGQGANTEAFF.

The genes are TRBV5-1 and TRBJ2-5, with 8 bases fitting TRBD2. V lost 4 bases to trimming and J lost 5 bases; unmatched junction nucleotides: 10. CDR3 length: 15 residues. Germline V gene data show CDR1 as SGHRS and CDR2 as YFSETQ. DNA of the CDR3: TGCGCCAGCAGCATAGGCCGAGCTAGCGGGGAGACCCAGTACTTC. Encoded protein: CASSIGRASGETQYF. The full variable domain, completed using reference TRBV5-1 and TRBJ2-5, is KAGVTQTPRYLIKTRGQQVTLSCSPISGHRSVSWYQQTPGQGLQFLFEYFSETQRNKGNFPGRFSGRQFSNSRSEMNVSTLELGDSALYLCASSIGRASGETQYFGPGTRLLVL.